The present T cell receptor beta chain was sequenced within a study of post-analysis software for immune sequencing data. Study overall: Patients had relapsing-remitting, secondary progressive or progressive-relapsing multiple sclerosis; some lacked subtype.

Comments on this clonotype: Its antigen is unknown.

The study, taken as a whole, reports: Elevated frequency relative to controls characterized 4 or 5 TRBV segments in patients, TRBV5-6, TRBV5-1 and TRBV20-1 among them. Normalized Chao1 diversity in multiple sclerosis patients fell significantly below that of controls.

Incorporated into the TCR beta cDNA libraries were unique molecular identifiers, which served to reduce PCR and sequencing biases. TCRdb independently ran MiXCR on the PCR reads; one entry per CDR3 protein. The sample yields 380,000 or so distinct CDR3 sequences, about a third seen once. The V gene's germline CDR1 is MNHEY and CDR2 SVGAGI. The CDR3 length is 13 residues. Trimming pared 2 bases from V and 4 bases from J, leaving 5 bases between. The chain joins TRBV6-5 to TRBJ1-4; D uncertain. The specimen was blood. The source is a girl aged 5-17 years with multiple sclerosis. This CDR3 is CASSYTSNEKLFF. For the CDR3, the DNA is TGTGCCAGCAGTTACACGAGTAATGAAAAACTGTTTTTT.